Detailed here is one T cell receptor beta chain. This entry is derived from a study of blood T cell repertoires in COVID-19. Study-wide context: The United States, Italy and Spain were the sources of the acute and convalescent COVID-19 samples.

Cohorts were based on clinical histories the participants reported. In Cohort 3, a recovered donor had either two negative PCRs, clearance, or symptom resolution. Using immunoSEQ multiplex PCR, the repertoire was profiled, and TCRdb retains in-frame clones only, with some absent. The profile shows 390,000 or so clones, around 87% of them singletons. CDR3 size: 13 residues. Trimming pared 12 bases from V and 4 bases from J, leaving 17 bases between. Germline V gene sequence: CDR1 KGHDR, CDR2 SFDVKD. The sequence was collected from a woman aged 45-65 years who had recovered from COVID-19. Sequencing used PBMCs or T cells enriched from blood (not recorded which). J is TRBJ1-2 and V is TRBV24-1, with D maybe TRBD1 (6 bases). DNA for the CDR3: TGTGCCCCGCGGGGGCCCCGGTGCTATGGCTACACCTTC. Protein sequence: CAPRGPRCYGYTF.